This TCR beta chain was found in a study of cytomegalovirus exposure and HLA in healthy donors (dated by TCRdb to 2016 to 2017). For context, the study as a whole: An earlier analysis of around 600 of the donors reported approximately 300 Gb of sequence data and approximately 110 million unique TCR beta sequences from roughly 180 million T cells. An early release covering about 600 HLA-typed donors comprised roughly 300 gigabases of sequencing data and some 79 million unique TCR sequences. Of the 300 to 450 genotyped donors, 70% to 90% were placed in the genetic ancestry cluster associated with self-reported Caucasian donors. The study was designed to test whether signatures of past pathogen exposure could be identified by cataloging public T cell receptors. Using immunosequencing, the study profiled T cell repertoires from 500 to 800 subjects and related those repertoires to cytomegalovirus serostatus. Besides the first cohort of 666 subjects, a separate validation cohort made up of about 120 different subjects was used. To predict cytomegalovirus infection status, the study combined high-throughput TCR immunosequencing, statistical association of individual TCRs with disease status, and machine learning. To study patterns of TCR occurrence, a later analysis re-analyzed previously published TCR beta repertoires from 650 to 750 donors and added high-resolution HLA genotyping. Rather than drawing on any new phenotypic data, the later analysis identified candidate immune exposures from TCR beta sequences and the way those sequences occurred across donors. An earlier analysis of 587 of the donors used high-throughput TCR beta sequencing to judge whether each TCR beta V gene segment behaved as functional or pseudogenic. Donor age, sex, ethnicity and CMV serostatus were compiled together with the repertoire data. A later genetic analysis took genome-wide SNP genotypes for about 55% of the 666 donors and used that subset as a discovery cohort. Every discovery cohort repertoire had been produced on one sequencing platform. HLA typing covered class I and class II loci at four-digit resolution. Typing coverage varied by locus: roughly 629-640 donors for A, B, C, DRB1 and DQB1; roughly 510 for DQA1; more than 600 for DPA1; 400 to 480 for DPB1. About five DR-DQ haplotypes were treated as single units for association and clustering because of strong linkage in the cohort. On average, about 240,000 unique TCR beta nucleotide sequences were sequenced per donor among some 420 genotyped donors of the cohort, with about 19% of those sequences being non-productive. Here is what the overall study found, with its caveats: In an earlier analysis of approximately 590 of the donors, most TCR beta V segments were observed in productive rearrangements about 87% or about 30% of the time, broadly matching IMGT annotations. Roughly uniform sequencing depth across donors was assumed in presence/absence analyses, although this assumption may not hold. Correlated functional status among segregating V segments might be attributable to linkage disequilibrium, but an unknown experimental factor could not be ruled out. A later analysis reported that several top co-occurrence clusters appeared linked to parvovirus B19, influenza, CMV and Epstein-Barr virus. Three of the identified cytomegalovirus-associated TCR beta chains were confirmed in vitro to be specific for cytomegalovirus antigens. V-gene and J-gene trimming of TCR beta chains was associated with a missense DCLRE1C variant in a later genetic analysis, and the association was replicated in an independent cohort. A later analysis found that most CMV-associated TCR beta chains appeared HLA-restricted, with HLA associations seemingly driven largely by CMV exposure. HLA typing was unavailable for some donors at each locus, so association tests used only the typed subset. The sequencing pipeline was judged likely to have produced a cluster of highly shared sequence variants as a technical artifact. The classifier was reported to diagnose cytomegalovirus status with high specificity and sensitivity in both the original cohort and the validation cohort. Compared with the approximately 670-donor mean, donors in an Asian-associated ancestry cluster had fewer N-insertions in productive TCRs, according to a later genetic analysis. In a later analysis, TCR association rates were found to vary across HLA loci, with the most associated TCRs seen for DRB1 alleles and the fewest for HLA-C alleles. Some IMGT-functional V segments, including TRBV6-2 and TRBV6-3, could not be told apart with the 87-base-pair reads, so those segments were excluded. A later analysis found that HLA-associated TCR beta chains were more clonally expanded and had lower generation probabilities than equally common non-associated chains. Over 15 rarely observed V segments, including chromosome 9 orphons, were excluded from the earlier analysis of a few hundred of the donors because counts were too low. The cohort was sequenced for TCR beta chains only, and without alpha or paired-chain data the features that could be detected were limited. The authors suggested that the approach could potentially be generalized to other disease states and immunological phenotypes. Most TCR sequences were seen in very few donors, while some public TCRs were found in many individuals. The only immune exposure information available for the cohort was CMV serostatus. Strong co-occurrence of HLA alleles, especially DR and DQ, made assigning TCR associations to individual alleles difficult. In a later analysis, over 15,000 TCR beta sequences were associated with specific HLA alleles at a false discovery rate of 0.05. In the study, approximately 160 TCR beta chains were listed as associated with cytomegalovirus. A further reported finding was that TCR beta sequences accurately predicted the HLA-A and HLA-B alleles for most subjects in the first cohort.

Relative to germline, V is 5 bases shorter and J is 3 bases shorter, with 11 bases between their ends. The CDR3 covers 14 residues, taking in both the cysteine and the phenylalanine. Only the CDR3 DNA stays, 42 bases, in frame from base 1. CDR1 and CDR2 are drawn from the germline V gene: SNHLY, FYNNEI. Libraries were made using the immunoSEQ multiplex PCR assay. A mixture of 60 forward primers for TCR Vbeta segments and 13 reverse primers for TCR Jbeta segments was used in the multiplex PCR. The CDR3 region of rearranged TCR beta genes was amplified from genomic DNA with a multiplex PCR assay. Amplified TCR beta libraries were sequenced as 87-base-pair reads on the Illumina HiSeq System. The source study handled its data this way. A later analysis tallied roughly 80 million unique TCR beta chains across the 610 or so repertoires, and some 12 million of those chains were shared by two or more donors. To remove PCR and sequencing errors, raw reads were error-corrected and collapsed into unique sequences using a nearest-neighbor algorithm that merged closely related sequences. Alignment of CDR3 sequences to IMGT reference sequences was used to assign V, D and J gene segments. For a sequence to be retained, a match of at least six nucleotides was required to both a V gene segment and a J gene segment. A rearrangement counted as productive if the CDR3 had no stop codons and remained in frame with V and J, and every other rearrangement counted as non-productive. CDR3 was defined by IMGT convention, running from the second conserved V-encoded cysteine to the conserved J-encoded phenylalanine. The earlier analysis of about 590 of the donors excluded sequences that lacked an unambiguous match to a single V gene segment. In an earlier analysis of 450 to 700 of the donors, V segments were called functional above 56.7% productive rearrangements and were called segregating when the between-donor standard deviation exceeded 5%. To diagnose cytomegalovirus status from the catalog of TCR beta chain sequences, a statistical classification framework was built. V and J gene assignment, in a later analysis, came from comparing TCR nucleotide sequences with IMGT/GENE-DB human TR gene sequences. Using the TCRdist pipeline, a later analysis assigned CDR3 sequences along with most-parsimonious VDJ recombination scenarios. In a later analysis, each TCR beta chain was defined by its CDR3 amino acid sequence together with its V-gene family, and reads lacking a unique V-gene family were excluded. To address suspected cross-contamination and a sequencing artifact, a later analysis removed some 620 highly shared, low-generation-probability nucleotide sequences. For each public chain, a later analysis derived a clonal expansion index from normalized ranks of inferred template counts within each repertoire. A later analysis computed generation probabilities with a VDJ recombination model fitted to out-of-frame rearrangements, and checked the results against IGoR. In a later analysis, hypergeometric tests were used to score TCR-TCR, TCR-HLA and TCR-CMV co-occurrence, with a repertoire-size bias correction applied to TCR pairs. In a later analysis, false discovery rates were estimated by permuting HLA or CMV assignments 20 times. A later analysis grouped co-occurring TCRs with DBSCAN, adding TCRdist sequence similarity when clustering within HLA-allele-positive subsets. Repertoires with fewer than 30,000 or more than 120,000 public chains, plus five repertoires with anomalous nucleotide sharing, were excluded from co-occurrence clustering. TCRdb retrieved this table from immuneACCESS and kept in-frame rearrangements only. Not all clones are present; in checked studies, unresolved V genes account for under half, and no reason is known for the remainder. The V and J calls and clone size were taken over from that table, and D and trimming were inferred from the DNA. In all, the sample holds approximately 260,000 clones, and about four fifths of those were seen once. The top ten clones comprise roughly 2% of the sample.

To note about this clone: There is no known antigen for this receptor. No per-base quality is available; no much larger clone lies one base away.

In total, just over 650 healthy bone marrow donors made up the cohort. At the time of sampling, all cohort members were nominally healthy, though unrecorded immune exposures were likely present. The donor was CMV seropositive and belonged to the group of about 290 seropositive cohort members. A peripheral blood sample was collected from each donor, and TCR beta sequencing was performed on peripheral blood mononuclear cells. The Qiagen DNeasy Blood Extraction Kit was used to extract genomic DNA from the blood cell samples. The clonotype comes from a woman between 40 and 50 years old in good health and CMV-seropositive. The chain was built from TRBV2 and TRBJ1-5; no D segment can be confidently identified. The sample consisted of PBMCs. The CDR3 in this case is CASSTRLNNQPQHF. The nucleotide sequence is TGTGCCAGCAGTACCAGGCTCAACAATCAGCCCCAGCATTTT.